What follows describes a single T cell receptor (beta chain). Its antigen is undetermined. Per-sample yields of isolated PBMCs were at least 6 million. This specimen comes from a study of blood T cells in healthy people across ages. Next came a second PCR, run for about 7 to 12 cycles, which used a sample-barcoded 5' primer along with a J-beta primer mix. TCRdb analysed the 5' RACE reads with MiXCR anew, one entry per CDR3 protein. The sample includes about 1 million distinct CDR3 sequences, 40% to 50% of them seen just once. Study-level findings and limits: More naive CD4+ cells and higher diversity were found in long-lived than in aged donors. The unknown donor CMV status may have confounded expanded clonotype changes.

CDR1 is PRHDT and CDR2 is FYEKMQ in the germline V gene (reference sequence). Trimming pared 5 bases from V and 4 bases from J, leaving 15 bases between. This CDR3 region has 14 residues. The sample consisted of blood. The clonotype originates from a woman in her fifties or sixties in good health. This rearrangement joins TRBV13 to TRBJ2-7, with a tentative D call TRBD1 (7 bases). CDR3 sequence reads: CASSLLRGEYEQYF. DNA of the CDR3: TGTGCCAGCAGCCTCCTCAGGGGGGAGTACGAGCAGTACTTC.